This T cell receptor beta chain is drawn from a study of cytomegalovirus exposure and HLA in healthy donors. Broader study findings: Published work reported that the classifier diagnosed cytomegalovirus status with high specificity and sensitivity. Presence/absence analyses took donor sequencing depth as roughly uniform. Researchers reported that a few CMV-associated chains were confirmed in vitro as CMV antigen-specific. Researchers counted 180 or so TCR beta chains as cytomegalovirus-associated.

Regarding this clone: Its antigen is as yet unknown.

The PCR ran on 60 Vbeta and 13 Jbeta primers. The repertoire was sequenced with immunoSEQ multiplex PCR; TCRdb's copy has only in-frame clones and lacks some. The sample contains tens of thousands of clones, approximately 79% of which appear only once. The CDR3 sequence is 13 residues long. Germline-derived CDR1 and CDR2 are MNHEY and SVGAGI. Trimming cost V 8 bases and J 7 bases, with 17 bases left between them. The receptor comes from a woman aged 40 to 55 in good health and CMV-seropositive. The sample taken for sequencing was PBMCs. The V call is TRBV6-5, the J call TRBJ2-5, with D uncertain. CDR3 nucleotide sequence: TGTGCCAGCCTTGACACTGGTTTGGGGACCCAGTACTTC. The encoded protein is CASLDTGLGTQYF.